This T cell receptor (beta chain) was profiled in a study of blood T cell repertoires in COVID-19. Overall study context: In each case, the material was cDNA or gDNA derived from T cells, B-cell-depleted T cells, or PBMCs.

Data came from immunoSEQ multiplex PCR; TCRdb stores just in-frame clones and leaves some out. The sample records about 210,000 clones, 89% being singletons. Sample: peripheral blood. This TCR came from a woman between 35 and 50 years old with acute or convalescent COVID-19.

CDR3 protein: CASSSRMNTEAFF. DNA for the CDR3: TGTGCCAGCAGCTCGAGGATGAACACTGAAGCTTTCTTT. The chain combines TRBV7-2 with TRBJ1-1; D is undetermined. Germline CDR1 SGHTA, CDR2 FQGNSA. There are 13 residues in the CDR3. Trimming pared 4 bases from V and 0 bases from J, leaving 6 bases between.